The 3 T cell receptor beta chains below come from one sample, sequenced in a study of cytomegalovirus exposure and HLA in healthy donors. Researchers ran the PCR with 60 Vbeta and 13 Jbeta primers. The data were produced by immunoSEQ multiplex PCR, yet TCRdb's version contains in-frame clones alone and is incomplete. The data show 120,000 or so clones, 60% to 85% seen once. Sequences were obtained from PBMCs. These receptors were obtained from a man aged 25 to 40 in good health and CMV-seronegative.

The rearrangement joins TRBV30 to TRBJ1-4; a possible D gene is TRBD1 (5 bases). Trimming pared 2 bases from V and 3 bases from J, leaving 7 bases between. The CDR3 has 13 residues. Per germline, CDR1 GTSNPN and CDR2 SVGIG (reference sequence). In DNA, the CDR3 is TGTGCCTGGAGTCCAGGGCCTAATGAAAAACTGTTTTTT. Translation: CAWSPGPNEKLFF.

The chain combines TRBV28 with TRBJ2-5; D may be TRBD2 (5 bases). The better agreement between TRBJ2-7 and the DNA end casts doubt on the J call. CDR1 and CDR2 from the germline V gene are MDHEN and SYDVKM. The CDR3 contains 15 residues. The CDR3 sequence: CASQLAGSVSYEQYF. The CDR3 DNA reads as TGTGCCAGCCAACTTGCGGGTTCCGTCTCCTACGAGCAGTACTTC.

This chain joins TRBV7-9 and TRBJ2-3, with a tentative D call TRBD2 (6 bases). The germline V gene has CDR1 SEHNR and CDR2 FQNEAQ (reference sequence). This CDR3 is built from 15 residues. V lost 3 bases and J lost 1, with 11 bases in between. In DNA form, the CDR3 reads TGTGCCAGCAGCTTTGGACCTAGCGGCACAGATACGCAGTATTTT. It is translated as CASSFGPSGTDTQYF.